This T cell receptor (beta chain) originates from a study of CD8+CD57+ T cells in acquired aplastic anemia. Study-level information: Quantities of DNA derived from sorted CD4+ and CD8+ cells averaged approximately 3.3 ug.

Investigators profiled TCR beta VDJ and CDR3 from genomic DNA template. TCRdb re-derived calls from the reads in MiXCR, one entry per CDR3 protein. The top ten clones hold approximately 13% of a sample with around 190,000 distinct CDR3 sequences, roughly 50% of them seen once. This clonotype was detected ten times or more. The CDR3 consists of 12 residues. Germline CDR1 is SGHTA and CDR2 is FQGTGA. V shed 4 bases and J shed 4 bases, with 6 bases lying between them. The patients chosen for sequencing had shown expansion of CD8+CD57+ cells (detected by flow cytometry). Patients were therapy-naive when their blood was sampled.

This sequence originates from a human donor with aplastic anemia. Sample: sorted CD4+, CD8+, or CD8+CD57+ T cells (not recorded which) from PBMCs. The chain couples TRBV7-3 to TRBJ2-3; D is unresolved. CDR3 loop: CASSSSPDTQYF. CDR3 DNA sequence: TGTGCCAGCAGCTCGAGCCCAGATACGCAGTATTTT.